This T cell receptor beta chain derives from a study of blood T cell repertoires in COVID-19. In the study overall: Samples came from the United States, Italy and Spain, spanning acute and convalescent COVID-19. T cells, B-cell-depleted T cells, or PBMCs supplied cDNA or gDNA.

In the authors' methods: Reference gene primer amplification gave nucleated cell count estimates. Generated by immunoSEQ multiplex PCR, the TCRdb table keeps only in-frame clones and is missing some. That table gives V, J and clone size, and the DNA gave D and trimming. The sample carries about 200,000 clones, about 79% recorded once. Germline values: CDR1 MNHEY, CDR2 SVGAGI. The V and J ends lost 5 bases and 3 bases respectively, with 10 bases between them. This CDR3 comprises 14 residues. Sequencing was carried out using peripheral blood. V usage is TRBV6-5 and J usage is TRBJ2-2, with a possible D match to TRBD1 (7 bases). This receptor was identified in a man aged 45-65 years with active or convalescent COVID-19. The CDR3 DNA is TGTGCCAGCAGTCCAGGGGGGCACACCGGGGAGCTGTTTTTT. This translates into CASSPGGHTGELFF.